These T cell receptor beta chains were read from a single sample in a study of blood T cell repertoires in COVID-19. Sequenced by immunoSEQ multiplex PCR; TCRdb stores in-frame clones only, minus some. The sample contains some 290,000 clones, approximately 87% of which appear only once. Sequencing used peripheral blood. These receptors all come from a woman in her 30s with COVID-19, enrolled during active disease. Both conserved end residues are part of each CDR3. The D gene is left open where the match is weak. Clone size is stated in some rows and not others, as once, few, many or a class when expanded.

J gene | D gene | V gene | clone size | CDR3 protein | CDR3 DNA
TRBJ2-3 | TRBD2 | TRBV6-2/TRBV6-3 | . | CASSTSGTSGEKQYF | TGTGCCAGCAGTACTTCCGGGACTAGCGGGGAGAAGCAGTATTTT
TRBJ2-7 | TRBD1 | TRBV4-1 | . | CASSQGHGQGASYEQYF | TGCGCCAGCAGCCAGGGCCATGGACAGGGGGCCTCCTACGAGCAGTACTTC
TRBJ2-5 | . | TRBV18 | . | CASSLSGLETQYF | TGTGCCAGCTCACTTTCGGGTTTAGAGACCCAGTACTTC
TRBJ1-3 | . | TRBV28 | . | CASSSQGSGNTIYF | TGTGCCAGCAGTTCCCAGGGGTCTGGAAACACCATATATTTT
TRBJ1-1 | . | TRBV10-3 | . | CAISENPDRTNTEAFF | TGTGCCATCAGTGAGAATCCGGACAGAACGAACACTGAAGCTTTCTTT
TRBJ2-1 | TRBD2 | TRBV18 | . | CASSPGPAGDNEQFF | TGTGCCAGCTCACCGGGACCAGCGGGAGACAATGAGCAGTTCTTC
TRBJ2-5 | . | TRBV11-2 | . | CASSRVRQETQYF | TGTGCCAGCAGCCGGGTGCGCCAAGAGACCCAGTACTTC
TRBJ2-5 | . | TRBV14 | . | CASSPGTVWRETQYF | TGTGCCAGCAGCCCAGGGACTGTTTGGAGAGAGACCCAGTACTTC
TRBJ2-7 | TRBD1 | TRBV30 | . | CASQQGASHEQYF | TGTGCCTCCCAACAGGGGGCGAGCCACGAGCAGTACTTC
TRBJ1-2 | TRBD1 | TRBV10-2 | once | CASSAQGAGYGYTF | TGCGCCAGCAGTGCACAGGGGGCAGGGTATGGCTACACCTTC
TRBJ1-1 | . | TRBV5-1 | . | CASSLEGGNTEAFF | TGCGCCAGCAGCTTGGAAGGGGGTAACACTGAAGCTTTCTTT
TRBJ1-1 | . | TRBV28 | . | CASSLYSTKTEAFF | TGTGCCAGCAGTTTATACAGCACCAAGACTGAAGCTTTCTTT
TRBJ1-3 | . | TRBV30 | . | CAWSRLGPSGNTIYF | TGTGCCTGGAGCCGCCTAGGTCCCTCTGGAAACACCATATATTTT
TRBJ2-7 | . | TRBV5-1 | . | CASGVAGSYEQYF | TGCGCCAGCGGGGTTGCGGGGTCCTACGAGCAGTACTTC
TRBJ2-7 | . | TRBV10-3 | . | CAISESSGNSYEQYF | TGTGCCATCAGTGAGTCCTCGGGAAACTCCTACGAGCAGTACTTC
TRBJ1-2 | TRBD1 | TRBV5-1 | . | CASSTRDRVGYTF | TGCGCCAGCAGCACCCGGGACAGGGTTGGCTACACCTTC
TRBJ2-2 | . | TRBV7-3 | . | CASSSGTNTGELFF | TGTGCCAGCAGCTCAGGGACGAACACCGGGGAGCTGTTTTTT
TRBJ2-1 | TRBD2 | TRBV7-9 | once | CASSLLAGGTEQFF | TGTGCCAGCAGCCTTCTAGCGGGAGGGACTGAGCAGTTCTTC
TRBJ2-7 | TRBD1 | TRBV28 | . | CASSSDGTGGKQYF | TGTGCCAGCAGTTCCGACGGGACAGGAGGCAAGCAGTACTTC
TRBJ1-1 | . | TRBV30 | . | CAWSVGGDTEAFF | TGTGCCTGGAGTGTAGGAGGGGACACTGAAGCTTTCTTT
TRBJ2-4 | . | TRBV7-2 | . | CASSFSGGAPGQYF | TGTGCCAGCAGCTTTAGTGGGGGGGCCCCAGGGCAGTACTTC
TRBJ2-3 | . | TRBV29-1 | . | CSADPSSRVGTDTQYF | TGCAGCGCTGACCCATCTAGTCGGGTGGGCACAGATACGCAGTATTTT
TRBJ1-2 | . | TRBV4-1 | . | CASSQETSGDLYGYTF | TGCGCCAGCAGCCAAGAGACCAGCGGGGATCTCTATGGCTACACCTTC
TRBJ1-5 | . | TRBV5-4 | . | CASSLDSHQPQHF | TGTGCCAGCAGTCTTGACAGCCATCAGCCCCAGCATTTT
TRBJ1-5 | TRBD1 | TRBV7-2 | . | CASSSYRGPQHF | TGTGCCAGCAGCTCTTACAGGGGGCCCCAGCATTTT
TRBJ1-4 | . | TRBV7-9 | . | CASSLEIGGGMFF | TGTGCCAGCAGCTTAGAGATCGGGGGAGGGATGTTTTTT
TRBJ2-3 | . | TRBV12-5 | . | CASGSGLSTDTQYF | TGTGCTAGTGGTTCGGGACTGAGCACAGATACGCAGTATTTT
TRBJ2-1 | TRBD2 | TRBV14 | . | CASSQVLAGAYNEQFF | TGTGCCAGCAGCCAGGTACTAGCGGGAGCCTACAATGAGCAGTTCTTC
TRBJ1-2 | . | TRBV16 | . | CASSQQYREGYTF | TGTGCCAGCAGCCAACAATACAGGGAGGGCTACACCTTC
TRBJ1-1 | TRBD1 | TRBV27 | . | CASKRQGVNTEAFF | TGTGCCAGCAAGCGACAGGGGGTGAACACTGAAGCTTTCTTT
TRBJ1-1 | TRBD1 | TRBV5-4 | . | CASSDERTGDTEAFF | TGTGCCAGCAGCGACGAGAGGACAGGTGACACTGAAGCTTTCTTT
TRBJ2-1 | TRBD2 | TRBV19 | . | CASSIVGGGFNEQFF | TGTGCCAGTAGTATAGTCGGGGGAGGGTTCAATGAGCAGTTCTTC
TRBJ2-3 | TRBD2 | TRBV29-1 | . | CSVESSQRGNTDTQYF | TGCAGCGTTGAATCGTCACAGCGGGGGAACACAGATACGCAGTATTTT
TRBJ1-4 | . | TRBV29-1 | . | CSVEGSTANEKLFF | TGCAGCGTTGAAGGGTCAACAGCTAATGAAAAACTGTTTTTT
TRBJ1-2 | TRBD1 | TRBV2 | many | CASSEVSGGYGYTF | TGTGCCAGCAGTGAAGTTTCAGGGGGCTATGGCTACACCTTC
TRBJ2-2 | . | TRBV5-6 | . | CASSPNAGTGELFF | TGTGCCAGCAGTCCCAATGCGGGGACCGGGGAGCTGTTTTTT
TRBJ2-7 | TRBD2 | TRBV5-4 | . | CASSFRASGNYEQYF | TGTGCCAGCAGCTTCCGGGCTAGCGGGAACTACGAGCAGTACTTC
TRBJ1-4 | . | TRBV27 | . | CASSFSGLNEKLFF | TGTGCCAGCAGTTTTTCAGGGCTTAATGAAAAACTGTTTTTT
TRBJ2-7 | TRBD2 | TRBV10-2 | . | CASSEPLAGDEQYF | TGCGCCAGCAGTGAACCGCTAGCGGGAGACGAGCAGTACTTC
TRBJ1-1 | . | TRBV30 | . | CAWSVTDAITEAFF | TGTGCCTGGAGTGTAACAGACGCTATCACTGAAGCTTTCTTT
TRBJ1-5 | TRBD1 | TRBV7-9 | . | CASSSGQGNQPQHF | TGTGCCAGCAGCTCTGGACAGGGAAATCAGCCCCAGCATTTT
TRBJ2-3 | TRBD2 | TRBV20-1 | . | CSASEAGGDTDTQYF | TGCAGTGCTAGTGAAGCGGGAGGGGATACAGATACGCAGTATTTT
TRBJ1-1 | . | TRBV28 | . | CASAPLEGVWNTEAFF | TGTGCCAGCGCCCCCCTTGAAGGGGTATGGAACACTGAAGCTTTCTTT